This T cell receptor (beta chain) originates from a study of cytomegalovirus exposure and HLA in healthy donors. For the study at large: Unique TCR beta sequences numbering some 120 million came from around 180 million T cells in an earlier analysis.

The PCR employed 60 Vbeta primers together with 13 Jbeta primers. Profiling relied on immunoSEQ multiplex PCR, and the TCRdb table lists in-frame clones only, not all of them. Of roughly 200,000 clones listed, about 80% were seen once; the top ten hold roughly 0.58%. This clone was seen a single time. As yet, its antigen is unknown. Study observations and caveats: Using the classifier, cytomegalovirus status was reportedly diagnosed with high specificity and sensitivity.

In germline, CDR1 is LNHDA, CDR2 SQIVND (reference sequence). This CDR3 is built from 12 residues. V was pared by 5 bases and J by 6 bases, with 10 bases between. The TCR sequence derives from a woman aged 40 to 50 in good health and CMV-seronegative. The chain links TRBV19 to TRBJ1-2; D possibly corresponds to TRBD1 (5 bases). The sequenced sample consisted of PBMCs. CDR3 residues: CASSPQGHGYTF. The CDR3 bases are TGTGCCAGTAGTCCGCAGGGTCATGGCTACACCTTC.